Listed below are T cell receptor beta chains from one sample, sequenced in a study of Graves' ophthalmopathy and Graves' hyperthyroidism. One entry per CDR3 protein, called by TCRdb with MiXCR from the multiplex PCR reads. The sample lists 620,000 or so distinct CDR3 sequences; about a fifth were seen once. Sequencing used peripheral blood. These receptors all come from a woman aged 18-30 years with stable Graves' hyperthyroidism. Some clones in this sample may be carry-over from other donors' samples. The CDR3 runs from the conserved cysteine through the conserved F or W. D genes are given only for firm matches. Clone size is given for some rows only: seen once, a few or many times, or a class if the clone is expanded.

v_call	clone_size	d_call	cdr3_length	j_call	cdr3_nt	cdr3_aa
TRBV28	NA	NA	15	TRBJ1-1	TGTGCCAGCAGTCCCGGGGGGAGAATGAACACTGAAGCTTTCTTT	CASSPGGRMNTEAFF
TRBV6-1	NA	TRBD2	16	TRBJ2-5	TGTGCCAGCAGCGATCCTAGCGGGAGGGCCCGGGAGACCCAGTACTTC	CASSDPSGRARETQYF
TRBV29-1	few	NA	14	TRBJ2-5	TGCAGCGTTGGTCGTCTAGTTCTCGGAGAGACCCAGTACTTC	CSVGRLVLGETQYF
TRBV4-1	many	NA	16	TRBJ1-2	TGCGCCAGCAGCCAAGAACGAGGGTTTACTAACTATGGCTACACCTTC	CASSQERGFTNYGYTF
TRBV28	many	NA	15	TRBJ1-1	TGTGCCAGCAGTGCCTCCGGGACACAGAACACTGAAGCTTTCTTT	CASSASGTQNTEAFF
TRBV5-1	few	NA	15	TRBJ1-1	TGCGCCAGCAGCTTGTCTTCGGAATTGAACACTGAAGCTTTCTTT	CASSLSSELNTEAFF
TRBV5-1	many	NA	14	TRBJ2-5	TGCGCCAGCAGCTTGGTTCCGGACGTAGAGACCCAGTACTTC	CASSLVPDVETQYF
TRBV15	many	NA	16	TRBJ1-1	TGTGCCACCAGCAGAGCCCACCGGAGGGTGGACACTGAAGCTTTCTTT	CATSRAHRRVDTEAFF
TRBV20-1	many	TRBD1	14	TRBJ1-1	TGCAGTGCTAGAGATGGGACAGCGAACACTGAAGCTTTCTTT	CSARDGTANTEAFF
TRBV27	few	NA	13	TRBJ2-5	TGTGCCAGCAGTACCAGTCCCTACGAGACCCAGTACTTC	CASSTSPYETQYF
TRBV12-3/TRBV12-4	NA	NA	15	TRBJ1-1	TGTGCCAGCAGTTTATTGTTCAAGGGTTGGACTGAAGCTTTCTTT	CASSLLFKGWTEAFF
TRBV5-1	NA	TRBD1	17	TRBJ1-6	TGCGCCAGCAGCTTGGGGCCGGACAGGGCCCATAATTCACCCCTCCACTTT	CASSLGPDRAHNSPLHF
TRBV15	many	NA	15	TRBJ2-6	TGTGCCACCAGCAGAGCCGGAACTGGGGCCAACGTCCTGACTTTC	CATSRAGTGANVLTF
TRBV6-5	many	TRBD2	14	TRBJ2-2	TGTGCCAGCAGTTCCGGGGGGGGCACCGGGGAGCTGTTTTTT	CASSSGGGTGELFF
TRBV10-3	NA	TRBD1	14	TRBJ2-7	TGTGCCATCAGTGAGTCGGACAGGGCTAACGAGCAGTACTTC	CAISESDRANEQYF
TRBV6-5	NA	NA	13	TRBJ1-2	TGTGCCAGCAGTTACTCGGGACCGAACGTCTACACCTTC	CASSYSGPNVYTF
TRBV9	many	NA	13	TRBJ1-1	TGTGCCAGCAGCGCCCCAGGGGACTCTGAAGCTTTCTTT	CASSAPGDSEAFF